This TCR beta chain comes out of a study of T cell responses to AZD1222 COVID-19 vaccine. Study-wide results and limits: The study found Spike-specific TCR breadth and depth rose after two AZD1222 doses. The donor cohort was predominantly white British with a female majority, and clonal diversity may have been underestimated. Reportedly, nearly half of unique spike TCRs recognized epitopes outside B.1.351/B.1.1.7 mutations.

Analysis merged second doses at about 4 or about 12 weeks. A remark on this clone: The antigen is unknown.

Sequencing used immunoSEQ multiplex PCR; TCRdb keeps in-frame clones, though not all of them. The table shows approximately 110,000 clones, with about 87% occurring only once. J gave up 10 bases and V 3 bases, and 7 bases lay outside the gene matches. Germline CDR1 and CDR2: SGHTA and FQGTGA. The CDR3 is 15 amino acids. This sequence originates from an adult who received the AZD1222 COVID-19 vaccine. V is TRBV7-3 and J is TRBJ1-6; 9 bases agree with TRBD1. Material: peripheral blood, obtained 28 days after the second AZD1222 dose. The CDR3 reads CASSLDRGGLSPLHF. In nucleotides, the CDR3 is TGTGCCAGCAGCTTGGACAGGGGAGGTTTATCACCCCTCCACTTT.